The source of this T cell receptor (beta chain) is a study of T cell responses to AZD1222 COVID-19 vaccine. Broader study findings: The breadth and depth of Spike-specific TCRs increased once two AZD1222 doses had been given. No repertoire was sampled before or during the peak T cell response, only after it.

A word on this clone: Its target is unknown.

V shed 0 bases and J 5 bases; nucleotides not matched to a gene: 16. The CDR3 length is 18 residues. In germline, CDR1 is SGDLS, CDR2 YYNGEE. The protocol was immunoSEQ multiplex PCR, while the TCRdb copy is restricted to in-frame clones and leaves out a portion. Here the sample spans about 75,000 clones, roughly 88% being singletons. The rearrangement joins TRBV9 to TRBJ2-7, with 8 bases matching TRBD1. Sequences were derived from peripheral blood, sampled 28 days after the second dose of the MenACWY control vaccine. This sequence originates from an adult who received the MenACWY meningococcal vaccine as a control. The CDR3 DNA follows: TGTGCCAGCAGCGTAGACCCCCGGCCGGGACAGGCTCTTCACGAGCAGTACTTC. It yields the protein CASSVDPRPGQALHEQYF. The full variable domain, rest sourced from reference TRBV9 and TRBJ2-7, is DSGVTQTPKHLITATGQRVTLRCSPRSGDLSVYWYQQSLDQGLQFLIQYYNGEERAKGNILERFSAQQFPDLHSELNLSSLELGDSALYFCASSVDPRPGQALHEQYFGPGTRLTVT.